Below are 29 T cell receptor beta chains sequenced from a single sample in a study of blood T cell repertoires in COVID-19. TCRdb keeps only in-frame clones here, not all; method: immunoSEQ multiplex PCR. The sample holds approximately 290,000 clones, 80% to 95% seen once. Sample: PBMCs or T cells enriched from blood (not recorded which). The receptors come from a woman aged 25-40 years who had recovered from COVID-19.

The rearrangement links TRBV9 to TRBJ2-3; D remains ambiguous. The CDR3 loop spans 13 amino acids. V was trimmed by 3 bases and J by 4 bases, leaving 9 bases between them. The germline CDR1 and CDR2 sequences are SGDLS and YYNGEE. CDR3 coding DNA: TGTGCCAGCAGCGCAAATCATGCAGATACGCAGTATTTT. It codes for CASSANHADTQYF. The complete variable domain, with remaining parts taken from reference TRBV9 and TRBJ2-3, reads DSGVTQTPKHLITATGQRVTLRCSPRSGDLSVYWYQQSLDQGLQFLIQYYNGEERAKGNILERFSAQQFPDLHSELNLSSLELGDSALYFCASSANHADTQYFGPGTRLTVL.

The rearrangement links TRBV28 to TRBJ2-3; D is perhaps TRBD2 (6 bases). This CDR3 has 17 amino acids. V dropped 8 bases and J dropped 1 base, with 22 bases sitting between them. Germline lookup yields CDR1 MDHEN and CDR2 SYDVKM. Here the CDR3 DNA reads TGTGCCAGCGCCGGGGGTGAAGCGGTCCCGCGCACAGATACGCAGTATTTT. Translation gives CASAGGEAVPRTDTQYF. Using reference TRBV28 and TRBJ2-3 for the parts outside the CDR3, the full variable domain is DVKVTQSSRYLVKRTGEKVFLECVQDMDHENMFWYRQDPGLGLRLIYFSYDVKMKEKGDIPEGYSVSREKKERFSLILESASTNQTSMYLCASAGGEAVPRTDTQYFGPGTRLTVL.

CDR3 coding DNA: TGTGCCACCAGCAGAAACGGGCAGGGATACGAGCAGTACTTC. Translated: CATSRNGQGYEQYF. The J gene is TRBJ2-7, the V gene TRBV15; weak D call: TRBD1 (5 bases). CDR3 size: 14 residues. V was trimmed by 2 bases and J by 4 bases, leaving 12 bases between them. CDR1 and CDR2 from the germline V gene are LNHNV and YYDKDF (reference sequence).

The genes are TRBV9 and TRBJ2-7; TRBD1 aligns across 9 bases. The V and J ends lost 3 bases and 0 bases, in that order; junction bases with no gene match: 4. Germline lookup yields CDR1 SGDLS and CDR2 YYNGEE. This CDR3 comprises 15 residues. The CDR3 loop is CASSGGTGPSYEQYF. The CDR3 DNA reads TGTGCCAGCAGCGGGGGGACAGGGCCCTCCTACGAGCAGTACTTC. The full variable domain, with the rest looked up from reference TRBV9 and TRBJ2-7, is DSGVTQTPKHLITATGQRVTLRCSPRSGDLSVYWYQQSLDQGLQFLIQYYNGEERAKGNILERFSAQQFPDLHSELNLSSLELGDSALYFCASSGGTGPSYEQYFGPGTRLTVT.

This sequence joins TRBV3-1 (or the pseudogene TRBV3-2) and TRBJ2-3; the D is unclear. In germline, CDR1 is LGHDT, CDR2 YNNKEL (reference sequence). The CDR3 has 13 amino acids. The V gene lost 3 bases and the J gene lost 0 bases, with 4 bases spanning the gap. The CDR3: CASSQRSTDTQYF. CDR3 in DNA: TGTGCCAGCAGCCAGCGGAGCACAGATACGCAGTATTTT.

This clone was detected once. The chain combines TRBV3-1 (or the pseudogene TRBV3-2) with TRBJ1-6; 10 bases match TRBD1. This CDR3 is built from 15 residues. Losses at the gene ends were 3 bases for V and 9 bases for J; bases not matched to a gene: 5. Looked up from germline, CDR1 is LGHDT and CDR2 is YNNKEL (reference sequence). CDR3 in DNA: TGTGCCAGCAGCCAGCTAAGACAGGGGGCTTCACCCCTCCACTTT. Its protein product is CASSQLRQGASPLHF.

As DNA, the CDR3 is TGTGCCAGCAGCTTAAGTAGCGCAGTTTCAGATACGCAGTATTTT. This gives the protein CASSLSSAVSDTQYF. The rearrangement joins TRBV7-9 to TRBJ2-3, with D perhaps TRBD2 (5 bases). The V end was cut by 2 bases, the J end by 4 bases, with 13 bases between. From germline, CDR1 is SEHNR and CDR2 FQNEAQ (reference sequence). This CDR3 region has 15 residues.

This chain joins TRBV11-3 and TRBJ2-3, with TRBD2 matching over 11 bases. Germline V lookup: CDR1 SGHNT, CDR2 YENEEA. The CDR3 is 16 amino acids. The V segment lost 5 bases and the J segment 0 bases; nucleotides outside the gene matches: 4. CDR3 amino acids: CASSDGTSGSTDTQYF. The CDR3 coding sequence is TGTGCCAGCAGCGATGGGACTAGCGGTAGCACAGATACGCAGTATTTT.

The CDR3 sequence: CASPLQGFANTGELFF. CDR3 sequence (DNA): TGTGCCAGTCCCCTCCAGGGTTTTGCGAACACCGGGGAGCTGTTTTTT. The chain has TRBV19 and TRBJ2-2; a possible D gene is TRBD1 (5 bases). Germline lookup yields CDR1 LNHDA and CDR2 SQIVND (reference sequence). The CDR3 is 16 amino acids. Trimming removed 8 bases from V and 0 bases from J, with 16 bases in between.

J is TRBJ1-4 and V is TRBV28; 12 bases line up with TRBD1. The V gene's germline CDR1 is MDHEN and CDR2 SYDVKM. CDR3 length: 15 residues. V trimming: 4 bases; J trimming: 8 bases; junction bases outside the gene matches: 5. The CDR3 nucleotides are TGTGCCAGCAGTTCATCCGGGACAGGGGGCGAAAAACTGTTTTTT. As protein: CASSSSGTGGEKLFF.

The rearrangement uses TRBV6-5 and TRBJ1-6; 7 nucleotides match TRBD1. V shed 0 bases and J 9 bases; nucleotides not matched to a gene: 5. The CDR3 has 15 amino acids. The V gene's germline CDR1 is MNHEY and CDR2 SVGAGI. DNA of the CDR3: TGTGCCAGCAGTTACTCTTACAGGGGAGGTTCACCCCTCCACTTT. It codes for CASSYSYRGGSPLHF.

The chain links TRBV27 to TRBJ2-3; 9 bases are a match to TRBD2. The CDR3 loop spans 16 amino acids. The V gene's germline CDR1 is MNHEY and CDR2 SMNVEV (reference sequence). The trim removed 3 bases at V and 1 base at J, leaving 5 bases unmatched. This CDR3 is CASSFFRLAGTDTQYF. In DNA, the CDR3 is TGTGCCAGCAGTTTCTTCCGACTAGCGGGCACAGATACGCAGTATTTT.

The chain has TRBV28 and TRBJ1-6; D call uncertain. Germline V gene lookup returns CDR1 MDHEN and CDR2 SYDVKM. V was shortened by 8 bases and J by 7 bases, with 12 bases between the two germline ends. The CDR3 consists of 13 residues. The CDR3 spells CASSMAGNSPLHF. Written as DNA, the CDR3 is TGTGCCAGCTCGATGGCAGGCAATTCACCCCTCCACTTT.

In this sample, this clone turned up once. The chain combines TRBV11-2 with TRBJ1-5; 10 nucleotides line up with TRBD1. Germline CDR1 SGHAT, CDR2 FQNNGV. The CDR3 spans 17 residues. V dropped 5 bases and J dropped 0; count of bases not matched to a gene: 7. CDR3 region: CASSPDRGVYSNQPQHF. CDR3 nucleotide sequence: TGTGCCAGCAGCCCGGACAGGGGGGTGTATAGCAATCAGCCCCAGCATTTT.

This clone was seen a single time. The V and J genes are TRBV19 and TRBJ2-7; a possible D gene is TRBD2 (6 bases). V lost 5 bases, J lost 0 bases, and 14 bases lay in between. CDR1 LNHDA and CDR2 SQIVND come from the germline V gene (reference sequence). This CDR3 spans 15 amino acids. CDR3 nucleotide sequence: TGTGCCAGTAGTCCCACAGGACTAAGCTCCTACGAGCAGTACTTC. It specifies CASSPTGLSSYEQYF.

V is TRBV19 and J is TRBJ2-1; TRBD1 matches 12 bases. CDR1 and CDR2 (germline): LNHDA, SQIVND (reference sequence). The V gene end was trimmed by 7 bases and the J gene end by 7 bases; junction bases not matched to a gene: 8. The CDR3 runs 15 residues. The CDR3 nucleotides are TGTGCCAGTACCAGGGACAGGGGGCTCGTGAATGAGCAGTTCTTC. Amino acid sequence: CASTRDRGLVNEQFF.

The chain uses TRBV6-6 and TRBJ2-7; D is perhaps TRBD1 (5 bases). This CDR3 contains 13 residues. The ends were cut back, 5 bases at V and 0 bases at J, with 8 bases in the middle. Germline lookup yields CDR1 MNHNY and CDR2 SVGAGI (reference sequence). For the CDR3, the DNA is TGTGCCAGCAGTCAACAGGACTCCTACGAGCAGTACTTC. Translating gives CASSQQDSYEQYF.

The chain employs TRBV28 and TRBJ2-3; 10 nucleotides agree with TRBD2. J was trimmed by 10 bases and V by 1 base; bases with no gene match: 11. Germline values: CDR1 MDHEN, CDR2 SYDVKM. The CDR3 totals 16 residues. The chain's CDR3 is CASSLSRTSGSGAQYF. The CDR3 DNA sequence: TGTGCCAGCAGTTTATCTCGGACTAGCGGAAGCGGCGCGCAGTATTTT.

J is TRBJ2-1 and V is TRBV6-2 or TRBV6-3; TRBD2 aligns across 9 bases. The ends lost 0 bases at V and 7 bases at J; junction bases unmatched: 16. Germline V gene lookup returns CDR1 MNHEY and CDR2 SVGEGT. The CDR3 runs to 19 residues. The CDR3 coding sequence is TGTGCCAGCAGTTACTCCCTTTTCGTAGCTAGCGGGAAAGGGAATGAGCAGTTCTTC. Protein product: CASSYSLFVASGKGNEQFF.

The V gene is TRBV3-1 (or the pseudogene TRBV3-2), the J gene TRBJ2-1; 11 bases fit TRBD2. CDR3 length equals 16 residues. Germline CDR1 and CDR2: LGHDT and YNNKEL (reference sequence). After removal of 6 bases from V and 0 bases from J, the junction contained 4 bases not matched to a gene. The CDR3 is CASRTSGASSYNEQFF. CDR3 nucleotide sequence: TGTGCCAGCAGGACTAGCGGGGCCAGCTCCTACAATGAGCAGTTCTTC.

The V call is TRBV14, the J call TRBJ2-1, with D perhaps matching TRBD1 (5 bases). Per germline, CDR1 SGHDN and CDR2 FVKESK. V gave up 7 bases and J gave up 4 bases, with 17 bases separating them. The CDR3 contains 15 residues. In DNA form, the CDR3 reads TGTGCCAGCAATATCCAAGGGGCGGATTACAATGAGCAGTTCTTC. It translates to CASNIQGADYNEQFF.

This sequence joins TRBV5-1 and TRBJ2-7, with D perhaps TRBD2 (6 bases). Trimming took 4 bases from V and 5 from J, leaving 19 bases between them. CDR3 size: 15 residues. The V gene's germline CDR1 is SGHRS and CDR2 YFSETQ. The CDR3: CASSPEGRVSNEQYF. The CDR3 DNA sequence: TGCGCCAGCAGCCCGGAGGGCAGGGTTAGTAACGAGCAGTACTTC.

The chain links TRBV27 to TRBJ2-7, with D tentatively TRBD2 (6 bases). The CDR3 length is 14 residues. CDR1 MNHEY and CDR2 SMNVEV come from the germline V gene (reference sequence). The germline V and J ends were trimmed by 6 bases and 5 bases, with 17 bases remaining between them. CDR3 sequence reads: CASSFGRMIHEQYF. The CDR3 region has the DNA TGTGCCAGCAGCTTCGGGAGAATGATCCACGAGCAGTACTTC.

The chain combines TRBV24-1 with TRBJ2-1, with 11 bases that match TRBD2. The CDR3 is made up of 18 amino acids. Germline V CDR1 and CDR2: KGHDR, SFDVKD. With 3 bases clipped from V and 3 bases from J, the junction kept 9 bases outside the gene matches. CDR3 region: CATSDPRSTSGNYNEQFF. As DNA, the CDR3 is TGTGCCACCAGTGATCCCCGTTCGACTAGCGGGAACTACAATGAGCAGTTCTTC.

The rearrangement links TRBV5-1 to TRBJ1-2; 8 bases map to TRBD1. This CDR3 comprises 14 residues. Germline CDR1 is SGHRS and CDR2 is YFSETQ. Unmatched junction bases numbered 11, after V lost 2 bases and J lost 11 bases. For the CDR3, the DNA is TGCGCCAGCAGCTTCGAACCGGGACAGGCCCTTTACACCTTC. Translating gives CASSFEPGQALYTF. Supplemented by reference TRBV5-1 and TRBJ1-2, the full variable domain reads KAGVTQTPRYLIKTRGQQVTLSCSPISGHRSVSWYQQTPGQGLQFLFEYFSETQRNKGNFPGRFSGRQFSNSRSEMNVSTLELGDSALYLCASSFEPGQALYTFGSGTRLTVV.

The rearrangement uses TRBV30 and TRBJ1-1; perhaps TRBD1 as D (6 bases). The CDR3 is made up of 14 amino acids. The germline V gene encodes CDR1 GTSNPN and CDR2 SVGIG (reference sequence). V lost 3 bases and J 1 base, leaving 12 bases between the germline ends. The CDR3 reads CAWRRGHSNTEAFF. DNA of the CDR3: TGTGCCTGGAGGAGGGGACACTCGAACACTGAAGCTTTCTTT.

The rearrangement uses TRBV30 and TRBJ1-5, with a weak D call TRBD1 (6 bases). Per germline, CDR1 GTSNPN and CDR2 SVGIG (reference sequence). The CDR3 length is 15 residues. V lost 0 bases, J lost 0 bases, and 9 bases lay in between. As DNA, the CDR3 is TGTGCCTGGAGTGTGGGGACATATAGCAATCAGCCCCAGCATTTT. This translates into CAWSVGTYSNQPQHF.

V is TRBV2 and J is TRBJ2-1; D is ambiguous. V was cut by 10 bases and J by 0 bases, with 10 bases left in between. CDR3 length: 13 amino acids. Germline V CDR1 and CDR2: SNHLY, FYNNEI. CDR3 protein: CATMATSYNEQFF. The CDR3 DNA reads TGTGCCACCATGGCAACCTCCTACAATGAGCAGTTCTTC.

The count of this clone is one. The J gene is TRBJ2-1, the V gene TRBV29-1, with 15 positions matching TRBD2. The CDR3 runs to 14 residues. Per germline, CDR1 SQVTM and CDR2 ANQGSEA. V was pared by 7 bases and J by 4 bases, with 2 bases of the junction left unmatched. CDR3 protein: CSAGTSGRYNEQFF. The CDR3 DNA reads TGCAGCGCAGGGACTAGCGGGAGGTACAATGAGCAGTTCTTC.